This TCR beta chain was sequenced for a study of quantifying T cell responses using KT2 cells. Study-level information: RNA was reverse transcribed with TCR alpha and beta constant-region primers. The T4 ligation step was estimated to exceed 8.5% efficiency under optimum conditions.

The sample is PBMC spiked with counted cells of clone KT2. This clonotype has more than one count but fewer than ten. The antigen remains undetermined. The cDNA 3' end received a ligated oligonucleotide with a UMI. First-round PCR used 4 cycles and beta primers RC1.1 and RC1.2 covering TRBC1 and TRBC2. TCRdb re-derived calls from the UMI-ligation and nested PCR reads in MiXCR, one entry per CDR3 protein. In the table there are tens of thousands of distinct CDR3 sequences, around 12% of which are singletons. The CDR3 runs 14 residues. V was clipped by 3 bases and J by 2 bases, with 11 bases between them. CDR1 is SGHNT, CDR2 YYREEE, per germline (reference sequence). Study outcomes and limitations: KT2 sequences were detected down to about one KT2 cell per 100,000 PBMC.

V and J are TRBV5-4 and TRBJ1-2, with D hard to call. This receptor was identified in a human donor. Specimen: PBMCs spiked with cells of the T cell clone KT2. The CDR3: CASSSGQVNYGYTF. CDR3 nucleotides: TGTGCCAGCAGCTCCGGGCAGGTGAACTATGGCTACACCTTC.